A single sample is the source of the 8 T cell receptor beta chains below, sequenced in a study of HIV-infected patients and healthy controls. All unsorted peripheral T cells were captured because whole blood was used without fractionation. Alpha and beta constant-region primers primed reverse transcription of about 470 ng RNA. Using multiplexing indices, alpha and beta chain libraries were generated apart by chain-specific third strand synthesis. TCRdb reanalysed the 5' RACE reads using MiXCR and keeps one entry per CDR3 protein. The sample has 15,000 to 20,000 distinct CDR3 sequences; around 10% are singletons. Sequenced input: blood. The source is an adult in good health.

The chain recombines TRBV6-5 with TRBJ1-1; D perhaps matches TRBD1 (5 bases). CDR1 MNHEY and CDR2 SVGAGI come from the germline V gene. This CDR3 is built from 14 residues. V shed 7 bases and J shed 1 base, with 13 bases lying between them. The CDR3 bases are TGTGCCAGCAAACAACGACAGACGAACACTGAAGCTTTCTTT. It yields the protein CASKQRQTNTEAFF.

V gene TRBV28 combines with J gene TRBJ2-1; D tentatively fits TRBD1 or TRBD2 (6 bases each). Per the germline V gene, CDR1 is MDHEN and CDR2 is SYDVKM. The germline V and J ends were trimmed by 5 bases and 8 bases, with 13 bases remaining between them. CDR3 size: 13 residues. The CDR3 DNA reads as TGTGCCAGCAGTCCGACGGGGGCAGATGAGCAGTTCTTC. Its protein is CASSPTGADEQFF.

V gene TRBV4-1 combines with J gene TRBJ2-3; tentative D call: TRBD2 (5 bases). In germline, CDR1 is MGHRA, CDR2 YSYEKL. This CDR3 is 15 amino acids long. Trimming cost V 1 base and J 1 base, with 9 bases left between them. The CDR3 DNA sequence: TGCGCCAGCAGCCAAGGAGGGTCGGGCACAGATACGCAGTATTTT. This gives the protein CASSQGGSGTDTQYF.

By share, this clonotype ranks as medium-sized. The CDR3 loop reads CASSQVAGLINYGYTF. The CDR3 DNA reads TGCGCCAGCAGCCAAGTGGCAGGTCTCATTAACTATGGCTACACCTTC. V usage is TRBV4-1 and J usage is TRBJ1-2; D unresolved. Trimming removed 1 base at V and 1 base at J, with 13 bases between. This CDR3 has 16 residues. The germline gives CDR1 MGHRA, CDR2 YSYEKL.

The chain links TRBV28 to TRBJ2-3, with 7 nucleotides matching TRBD2. This CDR3 contains 14 residues. Trimming removed 6 bases from V and 5 bases from J; junction bases left unmatched: 8. Germline-derived CDR1 and CDR2 are MDHEN and SYDVKM. CDR3: CASRTGGEGDTQYF. The CDR3 DNA reads TGTGCCAGCAGAACGGGCGGGGAGGGAGATACGCAGTATTTT.

This clonotype was observed at least ten times. Written as DNA, the CDR3 is TGCGCCAGCAGCCGGGGGGGGGTTGGCTACGAGCAGTACTTC. Encoded protein: CASSRGGVGYEQYF. The chain carries TRBV4-3 and TRBJ2-7; TRBD2 aligns across 7 bases. V shed 4 bases, J shed 3 bases, and the junction held 6 bases outside the gene matches. The CDR3 runs 14 residues. Germline CDR1 LGHNA, CDR2 YSLEER.

The sample holds many counts of this clonotype. This chain joins TRBV30 and TRBJ2-5, with D maybe TRBD1 (5 bases). CDR3 length: 13 amino acids. Germline CDR1 is GTSNPN and CDR2 is SVGIG (reference sequence). V lost 5 bases to trimming and J lost 1 base, with 11 bases between them. The CDR3 bases are TGTGCCTGGGACTTGGGGCCCCAAGAGACCCAGTACTTC. This translates into CAWDLGPQETQYF. The variable domain in full, completed from reference TRBV30 and TRBJ2-5, reads SQTIHQWPATLVQPVGSPLSLECTVEGTSNPNLYWYRQAAGRGLQLLFYSVGIGQISSEVPQNLSASRPQDRQFILSSKKLLLSDSGFYLCAWDLGPQETQYFGPGTRLLVL.

By sample share, this clonotype is medium-sized. The V and J genes are TRBV5-5 and TRBJ2-7; 8 positions agree with TRBD1. V lost 1 base and J lost 2; bases outside the gene matches: 2. This CDR3 spans 14 amino acids. Germline V gives CDR1 SGHKS, CDR2 YYEKEE (reference sequence). DNA for the CDR3: TGTGCCAGCAGCTTGCGGACAGGGCCCTACGAGCAGTACTTC. It specifies CASSLRTGPYEQYF.